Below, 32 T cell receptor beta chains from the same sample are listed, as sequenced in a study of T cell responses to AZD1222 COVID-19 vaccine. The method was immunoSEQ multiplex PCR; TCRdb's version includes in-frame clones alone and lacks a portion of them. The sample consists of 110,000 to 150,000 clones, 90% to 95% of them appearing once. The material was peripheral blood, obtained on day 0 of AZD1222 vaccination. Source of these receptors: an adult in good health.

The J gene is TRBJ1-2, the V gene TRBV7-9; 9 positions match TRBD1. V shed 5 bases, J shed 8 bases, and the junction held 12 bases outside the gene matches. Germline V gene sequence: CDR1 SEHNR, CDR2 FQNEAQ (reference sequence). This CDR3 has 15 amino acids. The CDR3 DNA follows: TGTGCCAGCAGCGAGGGACAGGGAGTTATTGAGGGCTACACCTTC. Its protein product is CASSEGQGVIEGYTF.

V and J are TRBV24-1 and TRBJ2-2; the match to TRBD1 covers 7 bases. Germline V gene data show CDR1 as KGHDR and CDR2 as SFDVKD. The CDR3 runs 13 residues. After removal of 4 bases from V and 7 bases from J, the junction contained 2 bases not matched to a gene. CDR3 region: CATSETGVGELFF. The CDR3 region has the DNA TGTGCCACCAGTGAAACAGGGGTCGGGGAGCTGTTTTTT.

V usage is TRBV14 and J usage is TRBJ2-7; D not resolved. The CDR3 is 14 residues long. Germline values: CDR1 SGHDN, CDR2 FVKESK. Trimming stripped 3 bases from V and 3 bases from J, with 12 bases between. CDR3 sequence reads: CASSQVGGNYEQYF. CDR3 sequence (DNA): TGTGCCAGCAGCCAGGTAGGCGGAAACTACGAGCAGTACTTC.

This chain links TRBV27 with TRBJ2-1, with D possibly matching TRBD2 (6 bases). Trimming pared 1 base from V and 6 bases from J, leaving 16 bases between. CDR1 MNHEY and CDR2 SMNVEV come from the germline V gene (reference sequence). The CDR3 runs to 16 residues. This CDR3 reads CASSLFSVAAFNEQFF. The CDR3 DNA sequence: TGTGCCAGCAGTTTATTTTCGGTAGCGGCCTTCAATGAGCAGTTCTTC.

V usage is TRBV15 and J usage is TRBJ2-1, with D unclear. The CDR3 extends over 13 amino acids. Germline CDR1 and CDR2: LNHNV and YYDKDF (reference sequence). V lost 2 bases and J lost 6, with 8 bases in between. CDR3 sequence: CATSRQPGNEQFF. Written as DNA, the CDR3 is TGTGCCACCAGCAGACAGCCCGGCAATGAGCAGTTCTTC.

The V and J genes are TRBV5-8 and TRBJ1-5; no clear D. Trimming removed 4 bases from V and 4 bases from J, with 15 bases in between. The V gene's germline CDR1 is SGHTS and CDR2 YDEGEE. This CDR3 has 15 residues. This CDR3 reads CASSRPQLGNQPQHF. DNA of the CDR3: TGTGCCAGCAGCAGACCGCAACTCGGGAATCAGCCCCAGCATTTT.

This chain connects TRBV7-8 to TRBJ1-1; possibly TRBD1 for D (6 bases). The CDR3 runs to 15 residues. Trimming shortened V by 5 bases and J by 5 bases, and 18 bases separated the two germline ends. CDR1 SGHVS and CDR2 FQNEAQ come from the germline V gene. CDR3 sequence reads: CASSLLSRGGTEAFF. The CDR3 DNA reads TGTGCCAGCAGCCTCCTGTCAAGGGGGGGAACTGAAGCTTTCTTT. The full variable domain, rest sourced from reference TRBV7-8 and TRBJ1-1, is GAGVSQSPRYKVAKRGQDVALRCDPISGHVSLFWYQQALGQGPEFLTYFQNEAQLDKSGLPSDRFFAERPEGSVSTLKIQRTQQEDSAVYLCASSLLSRGGTEAFFGQGTRLTVV.

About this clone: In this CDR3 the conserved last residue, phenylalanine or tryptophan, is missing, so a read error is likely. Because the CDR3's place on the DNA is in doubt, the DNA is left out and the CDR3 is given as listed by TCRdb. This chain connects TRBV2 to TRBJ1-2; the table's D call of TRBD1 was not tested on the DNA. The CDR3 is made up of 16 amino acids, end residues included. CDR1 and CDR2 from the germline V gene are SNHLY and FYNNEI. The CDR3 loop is CASSESGEGTGEVKQD.

The CDR3 protein is CASSPGQGAGTEAFF. The CDR3 bases are TGTGCCAGCAGCCCGGGACAGGGGGCCGGCACTGAAGCTTTCTTT. This chain connects TRBV5-5 to TRBJ1-1; 12 bases line up with TRBD1. V shed 4 bases and J 4 bases; nucleotides not matched to a gene: 5. Germline-derived CDR1 and CDR2 are SGHKS and YYEKEE (reference sequence). The length of the CDR3 is 15 residues.

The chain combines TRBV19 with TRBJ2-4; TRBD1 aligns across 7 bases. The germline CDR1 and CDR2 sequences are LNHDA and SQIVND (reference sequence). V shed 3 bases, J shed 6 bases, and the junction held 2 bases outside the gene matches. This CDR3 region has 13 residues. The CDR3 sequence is CASSISGGNIQYF. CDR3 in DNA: TGTGCCAGTAGTATCTCAGGGGGAAACATTCAGTACTTC.

The CDR3 here is CASIQGGGLSGRGSYNEQFF. DNA of the CDR3: TGTGCCAGCATCCAAGGGGGGGGACTTTCCGGGCGAGGATCCTACAATGAGCAGTTCTTC. The V and J genes are TRBV27 and TRBJ2-1, with a weak D call TRBD2 (7 bases). V was pared by 7 bases and J by 1 base, with 29 bases between. This CDR3 comprises 20 residues. Germline CDR1 and CDR2: MNHEY and SMNVEV (reference sequence).

The CDR3 is CASSQEAGVGQPQHF. The CDR3 coding sequence is TGTGCCAGCAGCCAAGAAGCAGGGGTCGGTCAGCCCCAGCATTTT. The chain recombines TRBV3-1 (or the pseudogene TRBV3-2) with TRBJ1-5, with D possibly being TRBD1 (6 bases). Germline CDR1 LGHDT, CDR2 YNNKEL (reference sequence). Trimming left V 0 bases short and J 6 bases short, with 12 bases between. The CDR3 loop spans 15 amino acids.

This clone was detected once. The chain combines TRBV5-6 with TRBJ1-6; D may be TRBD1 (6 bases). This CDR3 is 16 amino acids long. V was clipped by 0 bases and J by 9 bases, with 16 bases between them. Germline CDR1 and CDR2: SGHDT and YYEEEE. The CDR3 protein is CASSLAGGGGSSPLHF. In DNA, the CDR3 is TGTGCCAGCAGCTTGGCCGGAGGGGGAGGGTCTTCACCCCTCCACTTT.

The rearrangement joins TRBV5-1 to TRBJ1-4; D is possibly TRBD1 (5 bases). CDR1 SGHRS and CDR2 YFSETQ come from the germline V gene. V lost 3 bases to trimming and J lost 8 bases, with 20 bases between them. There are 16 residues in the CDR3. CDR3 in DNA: TGCGCCAGCAGCTCCCAAAGCCCGGGACTTGGGGAAAAACTGTTTTTT. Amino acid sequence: CASSSQSPGLGEKLFF.

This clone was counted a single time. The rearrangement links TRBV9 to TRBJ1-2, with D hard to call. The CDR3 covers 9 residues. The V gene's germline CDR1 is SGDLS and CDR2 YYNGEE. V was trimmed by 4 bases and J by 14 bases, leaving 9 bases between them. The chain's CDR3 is CASSHVETF. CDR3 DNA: TGTGCCAGCAGCCACGTCGAGACCTTC.

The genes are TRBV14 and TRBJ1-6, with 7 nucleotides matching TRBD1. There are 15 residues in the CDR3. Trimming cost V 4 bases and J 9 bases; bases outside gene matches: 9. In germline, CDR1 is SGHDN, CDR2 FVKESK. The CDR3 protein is CASSPTTGWASPLHF. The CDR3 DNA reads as TGTGCCAGCAGCCCGACGACAGGGTGGGCTTCACCCCTCCACTTT. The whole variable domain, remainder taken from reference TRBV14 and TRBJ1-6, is EAGVTQFPSHSVIEKGQTVTLRCDPISGHDNLYWYRRVMGKEIKFLLHFVKESKQDESGMPNNRFLAERTGGTYSTLKVQPAELEDSGVYFCASSPTTGWASPLHFGNGTRLTVT.

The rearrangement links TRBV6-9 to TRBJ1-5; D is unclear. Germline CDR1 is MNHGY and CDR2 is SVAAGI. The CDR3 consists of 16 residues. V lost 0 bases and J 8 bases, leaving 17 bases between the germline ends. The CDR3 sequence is CASSYSLAARSKPQHF. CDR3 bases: TGTGCCAGCAGTTATTCGCTGGCGGCCCGCTCCAAGCCCCAGCATTTT.

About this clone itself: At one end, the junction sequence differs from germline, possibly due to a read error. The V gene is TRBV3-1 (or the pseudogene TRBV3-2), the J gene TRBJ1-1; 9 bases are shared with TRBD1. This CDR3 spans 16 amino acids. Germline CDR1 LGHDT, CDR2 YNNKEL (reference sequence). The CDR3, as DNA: TGTGCCAGCACCCAAGGGACAGGGAGTATGAACACTGAAGCTTTCTTT. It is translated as CASTQGTGSMNTEAFF.

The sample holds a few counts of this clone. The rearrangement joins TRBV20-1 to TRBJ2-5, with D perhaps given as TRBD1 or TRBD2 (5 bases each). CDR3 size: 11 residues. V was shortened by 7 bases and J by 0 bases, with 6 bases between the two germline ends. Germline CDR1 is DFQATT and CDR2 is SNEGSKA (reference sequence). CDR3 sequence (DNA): TGCAGTGGGGACCACCAAGAGACCCAGTACTTC. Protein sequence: CSGDHQETQYF.

This CDR3 reads CASSRGRNQPQHF. Here the CDR3 DNA reads TGTGCCAGCTCTCGGGGGCGAAATCAGCCCCAGCATTTT. The chain employs TRBV18 and TRBJ1-5; a possible D gene is TRBD1 (6 bases). The ends were cut back, 6 bases at V and 4 bases at J, with 10 bases in the middle. The germline V gene has CDR1 KGHSH and CDR2 LQKENI. This CDR3 is 13 amino acids long.

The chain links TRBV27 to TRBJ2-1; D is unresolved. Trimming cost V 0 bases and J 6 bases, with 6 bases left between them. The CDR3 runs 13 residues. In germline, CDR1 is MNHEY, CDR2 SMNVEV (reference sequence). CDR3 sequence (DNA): TGTGCCAGCAGTTTATCTAAGCTCAATGAGCAGTTCTTC. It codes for CASSLSKLNEQFF.

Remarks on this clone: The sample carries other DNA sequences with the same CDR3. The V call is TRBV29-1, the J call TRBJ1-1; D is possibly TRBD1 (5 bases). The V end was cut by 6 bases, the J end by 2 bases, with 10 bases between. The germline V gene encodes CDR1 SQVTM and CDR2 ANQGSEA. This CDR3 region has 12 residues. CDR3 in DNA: TGCAGCGTCGCCGACAGTAACACTGAAGCTTTCTTT. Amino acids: CSVADSNTEAFF.

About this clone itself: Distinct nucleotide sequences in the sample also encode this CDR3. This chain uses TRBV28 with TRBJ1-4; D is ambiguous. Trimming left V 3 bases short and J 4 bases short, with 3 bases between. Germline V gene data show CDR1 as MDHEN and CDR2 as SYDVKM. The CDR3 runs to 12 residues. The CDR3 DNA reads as TGTGCCAGCAGTTTGCGTAATGAAAAACTGTTTTTT. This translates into CASSLRNEKLFF.

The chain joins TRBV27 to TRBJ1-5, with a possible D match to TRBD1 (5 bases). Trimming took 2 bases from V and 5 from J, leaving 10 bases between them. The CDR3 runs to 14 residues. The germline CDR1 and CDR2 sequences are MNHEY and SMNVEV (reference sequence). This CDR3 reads CASSLGGDHQPQHF. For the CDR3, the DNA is TGTGCCAGCAGTTTAGGGGGGGACCATCAGCCCCAGCATTTT.

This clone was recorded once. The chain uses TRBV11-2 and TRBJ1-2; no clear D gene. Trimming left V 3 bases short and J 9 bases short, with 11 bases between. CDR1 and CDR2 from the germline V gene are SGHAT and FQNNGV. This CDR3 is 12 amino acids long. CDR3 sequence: CASSFFSRSYTF. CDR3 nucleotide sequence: TGTGCCAGCAGCTTTTTTAGCAGAAGCTACACCTTC.

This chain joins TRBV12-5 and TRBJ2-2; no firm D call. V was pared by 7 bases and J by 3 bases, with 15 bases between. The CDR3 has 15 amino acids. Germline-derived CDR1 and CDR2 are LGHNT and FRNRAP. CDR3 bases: TGTGCTAGTGCTCACTCGGCCGTGGACACCGGGGAGCTGTTTTTT. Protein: CASAHSAVDTGELFF.

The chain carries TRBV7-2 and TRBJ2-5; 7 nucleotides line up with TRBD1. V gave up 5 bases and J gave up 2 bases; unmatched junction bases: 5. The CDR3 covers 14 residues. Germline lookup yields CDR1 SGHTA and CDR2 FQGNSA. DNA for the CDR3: TGTGCCAGCAGCGCACTGGGACAGCAAGAGACCCAGTACTTC. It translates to CASSALGQQETQYF.

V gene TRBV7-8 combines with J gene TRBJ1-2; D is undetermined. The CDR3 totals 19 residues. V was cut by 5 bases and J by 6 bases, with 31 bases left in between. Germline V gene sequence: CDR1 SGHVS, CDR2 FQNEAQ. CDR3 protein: CASSPRRNRTRPPRDGYTF. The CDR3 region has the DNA TGTGCCAGCAGCCCTAGGAGGAACCGTACGAGGCCCCCCCGGGATGGCTACACCTTC.

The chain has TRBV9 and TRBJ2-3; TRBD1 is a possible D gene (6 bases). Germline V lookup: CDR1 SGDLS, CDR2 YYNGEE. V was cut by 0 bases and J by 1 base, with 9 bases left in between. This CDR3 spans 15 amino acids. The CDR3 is CASSVGGRGTDTQYF. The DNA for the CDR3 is TGTGCCAGCAGCGTAGGGGGGCGCGGCACAGATACGCAGTATTTT.

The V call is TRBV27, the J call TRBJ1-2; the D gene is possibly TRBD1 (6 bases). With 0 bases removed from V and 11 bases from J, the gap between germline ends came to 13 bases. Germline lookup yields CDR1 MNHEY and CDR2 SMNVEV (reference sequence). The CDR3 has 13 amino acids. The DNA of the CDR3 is TGTGCCAGCAGTTTATCTCTACAGGGTGGATACACCTTC. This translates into CASSLSLQGGYTF.

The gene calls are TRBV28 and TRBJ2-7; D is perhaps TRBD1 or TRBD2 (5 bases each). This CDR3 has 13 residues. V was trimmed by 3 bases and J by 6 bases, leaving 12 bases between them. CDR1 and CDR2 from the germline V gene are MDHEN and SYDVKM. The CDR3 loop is CASSFDLGAEQYF. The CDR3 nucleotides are TGTGCCAGCAGTTTCGACCTCGGGGCCGAGCAGTACTTC.

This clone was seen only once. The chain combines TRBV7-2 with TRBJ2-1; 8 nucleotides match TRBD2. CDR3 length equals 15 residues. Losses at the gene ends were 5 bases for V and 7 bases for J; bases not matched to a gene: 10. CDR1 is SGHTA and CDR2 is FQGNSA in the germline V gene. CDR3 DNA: TGTGCCAGCAGCACCGCCGGGACTAGTTATAATGAGCAGTTCTTC. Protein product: CASSTAGTSYNEQFF. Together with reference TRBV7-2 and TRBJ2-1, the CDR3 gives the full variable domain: GAGVSQSPSNKVTEKGKDVELRCDPISGHTALYWYRQSLGQGLEFLIYFQGNSAPDKSGLPSDRFSAERTGGSVSTLTIQRTQQEDSAVYLCASSTAGTSYNEQFFGPGTRLTVL.